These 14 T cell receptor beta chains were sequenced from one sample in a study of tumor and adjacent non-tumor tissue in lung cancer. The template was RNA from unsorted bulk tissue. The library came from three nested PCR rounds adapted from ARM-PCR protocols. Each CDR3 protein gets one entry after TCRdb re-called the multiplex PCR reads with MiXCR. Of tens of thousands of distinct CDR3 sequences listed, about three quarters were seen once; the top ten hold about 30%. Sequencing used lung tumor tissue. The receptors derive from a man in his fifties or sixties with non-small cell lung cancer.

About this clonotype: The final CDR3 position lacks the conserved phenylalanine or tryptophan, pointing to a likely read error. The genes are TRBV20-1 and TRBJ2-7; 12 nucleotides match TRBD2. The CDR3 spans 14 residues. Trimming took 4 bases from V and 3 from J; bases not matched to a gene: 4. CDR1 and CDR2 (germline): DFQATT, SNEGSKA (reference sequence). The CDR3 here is CSATRTSGDYEQYY. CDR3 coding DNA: TGCAGTGCTACAAGGACTAGCGGGGACTACGAGCAGTACTAC.

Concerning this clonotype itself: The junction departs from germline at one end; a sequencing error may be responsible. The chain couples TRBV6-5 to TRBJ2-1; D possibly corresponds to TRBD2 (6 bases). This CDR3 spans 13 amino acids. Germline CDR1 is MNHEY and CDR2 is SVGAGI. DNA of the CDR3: TGTGTCAGCAATTACGTACTAGGGACTGAGCGGTTCTTC. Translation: CVSNYVLGTERFF.

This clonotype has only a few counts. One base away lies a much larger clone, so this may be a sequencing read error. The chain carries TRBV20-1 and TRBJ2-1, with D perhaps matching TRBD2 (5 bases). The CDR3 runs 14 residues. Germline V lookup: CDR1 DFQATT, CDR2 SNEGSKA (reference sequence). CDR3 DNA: TGCAATGCTAGAGTGGGAGTGACGGGCAATGAGCAGTTCTTC. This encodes CNARVGVTGNEQFF.

DNA of the CDR3: TGTGCCAGCAGCACTACAGGGGTTGCACTCGGGAACACTGAAGCTTTCTTT. Protein sequence: CASSTTGVALGNTEAFF. V usage is TRBV5-4 and J usage is TRBJ1-1, with TRBD1 matching 7 bases. Looked up from germline, CDR1 is SGHNT and CDR2 is YYREEE (reference sequence). The CDR3 spans 17 residues. The junction had 13 bases not matched to a gene; V was cut back by 4 bases and J by 1 base.

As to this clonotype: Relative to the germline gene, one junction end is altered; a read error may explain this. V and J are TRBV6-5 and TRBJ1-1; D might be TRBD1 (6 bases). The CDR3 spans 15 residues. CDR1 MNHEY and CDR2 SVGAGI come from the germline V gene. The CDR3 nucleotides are TGTGCCAGCAGTTACTCTCGCAGGGGTGGGGCTGAAGTTCTCTTT. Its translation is CASSYSRRGGAEVLF.

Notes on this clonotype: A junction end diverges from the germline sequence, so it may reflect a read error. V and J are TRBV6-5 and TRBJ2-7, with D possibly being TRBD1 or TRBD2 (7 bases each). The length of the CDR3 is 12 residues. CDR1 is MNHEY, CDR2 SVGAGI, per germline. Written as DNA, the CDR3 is TGTGCCAGCAGCAGGGGGGACTACGAGCAGCACTTC. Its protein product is CASSRGDYEQHF.

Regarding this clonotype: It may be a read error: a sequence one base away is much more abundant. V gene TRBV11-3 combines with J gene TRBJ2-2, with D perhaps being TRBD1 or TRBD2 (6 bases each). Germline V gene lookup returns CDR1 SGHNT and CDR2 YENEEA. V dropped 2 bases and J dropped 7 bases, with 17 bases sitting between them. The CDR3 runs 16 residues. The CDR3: CASSLPKTGGIGELFF. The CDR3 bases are TGTGCCAGCAGCTTACCGAAAACCGGGGGCATCGGGGAGCTGTTTTTT.

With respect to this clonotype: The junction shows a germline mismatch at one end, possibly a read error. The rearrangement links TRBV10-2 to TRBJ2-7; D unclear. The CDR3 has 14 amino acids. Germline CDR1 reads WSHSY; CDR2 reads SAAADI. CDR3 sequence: CASSDGRNPYELYF. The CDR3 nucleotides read TGCGCCAGCAGTGACGGAAGGAACCCCTACGAGCTGTATTTC.

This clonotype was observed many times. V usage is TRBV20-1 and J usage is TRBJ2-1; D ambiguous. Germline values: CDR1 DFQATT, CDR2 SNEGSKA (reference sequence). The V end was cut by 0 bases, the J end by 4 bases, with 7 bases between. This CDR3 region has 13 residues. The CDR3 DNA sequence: TGCAGTGCTAGAGATTGGGCGTACAATGAGCAGTTCTTC. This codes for CSARDWAYNEQFF.

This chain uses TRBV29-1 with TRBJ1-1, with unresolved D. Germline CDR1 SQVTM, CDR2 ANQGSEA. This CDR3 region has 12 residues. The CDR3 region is CGNNKRNTEAFF. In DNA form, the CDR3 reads TGCGGCAATAATAAGCGGAACACTGAAGCTTTCTTT.

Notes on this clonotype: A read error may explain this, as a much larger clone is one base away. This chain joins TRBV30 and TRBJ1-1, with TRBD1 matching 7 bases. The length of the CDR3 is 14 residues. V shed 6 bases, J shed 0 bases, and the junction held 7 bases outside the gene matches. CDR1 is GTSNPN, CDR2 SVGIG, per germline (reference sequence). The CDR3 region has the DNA TGTGCCTGCGTAAGACAGGGTATGAACACTGAAGCTTTCTTT. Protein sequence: CACVRQGMNTEAFF.

DNA of the CDR3: TGCAGTGCTGGAGCCGGGGGGGGGACACTTATCTCCTACGAGCAGTACTTC. Translation gives CSAGAGGGTLISYEQYF. The chain carries TRBV20-1 and TRBJ2-7, with 8 bases identical to TRBD2. The V and J ends lost 5 bases and 0 bases, in that order; junction bases with no gene match: 15. Germline CDR1 reads DFQATT; CDR2 reads SNEGSKA (reference sequence). The CDR3 runs to 17 residues.

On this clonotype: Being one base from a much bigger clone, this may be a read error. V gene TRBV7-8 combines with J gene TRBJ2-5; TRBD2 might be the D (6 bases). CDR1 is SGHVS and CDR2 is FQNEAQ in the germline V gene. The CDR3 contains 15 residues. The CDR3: CACSLSREESEIQYF. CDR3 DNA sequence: TGTGCCTGCAGCTTAAGTAGGGAGGAGTCGGAGATCCAGTACTTC.

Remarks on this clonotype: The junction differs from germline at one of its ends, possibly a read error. CDR3 DNA: TGTGCCTGCAGCTTAATCCCTCAAGATACGCAGTATTTT. Its protein product is CACSLIPQDTQYF. The chain has TRBV11-3 and TRBJ2-3; the D is unclear. The CDR3 contains 13 residues. Germline V gene lookup returns CDR1 SGHNT and CDR2 YENEEA.